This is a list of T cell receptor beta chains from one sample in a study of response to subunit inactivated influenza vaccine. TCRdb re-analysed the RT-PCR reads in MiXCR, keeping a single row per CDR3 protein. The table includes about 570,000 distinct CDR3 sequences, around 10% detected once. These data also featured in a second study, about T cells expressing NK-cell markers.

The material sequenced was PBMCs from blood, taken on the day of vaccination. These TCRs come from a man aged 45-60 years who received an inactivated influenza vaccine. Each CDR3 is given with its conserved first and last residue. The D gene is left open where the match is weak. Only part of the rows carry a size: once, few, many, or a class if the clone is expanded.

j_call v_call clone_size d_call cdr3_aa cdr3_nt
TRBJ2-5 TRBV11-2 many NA CASSQGARETQYF TGTGCCAGCAGCCAAGGGGCACGAGAGACCCAGTACTTC
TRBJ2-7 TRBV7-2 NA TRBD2 CASSLRPSSGGLEQYF TGTGCCAGCAGCTTAAGGCCCTCTAGCGGGGGTCTCGAGCAGTACTTC
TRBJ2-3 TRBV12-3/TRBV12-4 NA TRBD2 CASSFERGSDTQYF TGTGCCAGCAGTTTCGAGCGGGGATCAGATACGCAGTATTTT
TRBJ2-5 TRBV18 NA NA CASSPSQKETQYF TGTGCCAGCTCACCTTCGCAAAAAGAGACCCAGTACTTC
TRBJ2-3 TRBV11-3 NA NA CASSLDRGVTDTQYF TGTGCCAGCAGCTTAGACAGGGGCGTCACAGATACGCAGTATTTT
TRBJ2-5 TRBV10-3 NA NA CAISESNGGASYGTQYF TGTGCCATCAGTGAGTCTAACGGGGGCGCGTCCTACGGGACCCAGTACTTC
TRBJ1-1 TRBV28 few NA CASSFLYLKDTEAFF TGTGCCAGCAGTTTTTTGTACCTGAAGGACACTGAAGCTTTCTTT
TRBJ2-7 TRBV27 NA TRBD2 CASSLDGRASEQYF TGTGCCAGCAGTTTAGACGGGAGGGCCTCCGAGCAGTACTTC
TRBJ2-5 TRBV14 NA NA CASSHGRWKTQYF TGTGCCAGCAGCCACGGCAGATGGAAGACCCAGTACTTC
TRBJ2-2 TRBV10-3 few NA CAITSTALVDTGELFF TGTGCCATCACCTCGACGGCTCTAGTCGACACCGGGGAGCTGTTTTTT
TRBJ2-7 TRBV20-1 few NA CSAGTGYEQYF TGCAGTGCAGGGACGGGCTACGAGCAGTACTTC
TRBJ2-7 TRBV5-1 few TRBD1 CASSLGDRNPYEQYF TGCGCCAGCAGCTTGGGGGACAGGAACCCCTACGAGCAGTACTTC
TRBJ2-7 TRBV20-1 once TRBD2 CSAAGTSGLEQYF TGCAGTGCCGCCGGGACTAGCGGCCTGGAGCAGTACTTC
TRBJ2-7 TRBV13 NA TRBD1 CASSPGQGSRYEQYF TGTGCCAGCAGCCCCGGACAGGGAAGTCGCTACGAGCAGTACTTC
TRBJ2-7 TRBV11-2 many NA CASSLDLGRYEQYF TGTGCCAGCAGCTTAGATCTGGGACGGTACGAGCAGTACTTC
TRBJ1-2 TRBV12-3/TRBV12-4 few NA CASRPTRVGGYTF TGTGCCAGCAGACCGACAAGAGTTGGGGGCTACACCTTC
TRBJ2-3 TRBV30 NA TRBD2 CAATPGPGRADTQYF TGTGCCGCCACACCGGGACCAGGGAGGGCAGATACGCAGTATTTT
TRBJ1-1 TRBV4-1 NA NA CASSPGLSFPNTEAFF TGCGCCAGCAGCCCCGGACTGAGCTTTCCGAACACTGAAGCTTTCTTT
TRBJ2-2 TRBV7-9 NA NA CASRMGGGARTGELFF TGTGCCAGCAGAATGGGTGGGGGCGCACGCACCGGGGAGCTGTTTTTT
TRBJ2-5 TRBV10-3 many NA CASGGSGQETQYF TGTGCCTCAGGGGGAAGCGGGCAAGAGACCCAGTACTTC
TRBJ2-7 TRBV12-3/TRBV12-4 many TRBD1 CASSLGTGREQYF TGTGCCAGCAGTTTAGGGACAGGGAGAGAGCAGTACTTC
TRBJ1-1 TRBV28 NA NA CASQVGFITEAFF TGTGCCAGCCAGGTTGGTTTCATCACTGAAGCTTTCTTT
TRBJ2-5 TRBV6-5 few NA CASSYLASRETQYF TGTGCCAGCAGTTACCTAGCGAGCCGAGAGACCCAGTACTTC
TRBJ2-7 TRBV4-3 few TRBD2 CASSRERTSGFEQYF TGCGCCAGCAGCCGAGAAAGGACTAGTGGGTTTGAGCAGTACTTC
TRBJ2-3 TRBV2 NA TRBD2 CASSEPGGITDTQYF TGTGCCAGCAGTGAACCGGGAGGGATCACAGATACGCAGTATTTT
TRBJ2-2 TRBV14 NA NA CASSRRSNTGELFF TGTGCCAGCAGTCGACGCAGTAACACCGGGGAGCTGTTTTTT
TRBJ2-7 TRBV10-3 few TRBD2 CAISDGLGSYEQYF TGTGCCATCAGTGATGGACTAGGCTCCTACGAGCAGTACTTC
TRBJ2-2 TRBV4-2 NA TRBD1 CASTIRQGNTGELFF TGTGCCAGCACAATAAGACAGGGGAACACCGGGGAGCTGTTTTTT
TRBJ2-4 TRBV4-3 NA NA CASSPDPWSIVKGKNIQYF TGCGCCAGCAGCCCCGACCCCTGGTCCATCGTGAAGGGCAAAAACATTCAGTACTTC
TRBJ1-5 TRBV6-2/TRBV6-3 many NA CASSYVGGPQPQHF TGTGCCAGCAGTTATGTGGGGGGGCCTCAGCCCCAGCATTTT
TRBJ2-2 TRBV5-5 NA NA CASSPGSSNTGELFF TGTGCCAGCAGCCCCGGCAGTTCGAACACCGGGGAGCTGTTTTTT
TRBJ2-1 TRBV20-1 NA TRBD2 CSASGLAGVEQFF TGCAGTGCTAGTGGGCTAGCGGGAGTTGAGCAGTTCTTC
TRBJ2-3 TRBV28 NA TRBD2 CASRSAGGATDTQYF TGTGCCAGCAGATCAGCGGGAGGTGCGACAGATACGCAGTATTTT
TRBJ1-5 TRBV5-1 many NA CASSLDGGYSNQPQHF TGCGCCAGCAGCTTGGATGGGGGATATAGCAATCAGCCCCAGCATTTT
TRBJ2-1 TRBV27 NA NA CASSLWQGKSSYNEQFF TGTGCCAGCAGTTTATGGCAGGGCAAGAGCTCCTACAATGAGCAGTTCTTC
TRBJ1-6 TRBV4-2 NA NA CASSQDWTYYNSPLHF TGTGCCAGCAGCCAAGATTGGACATATTATAATTCACCCCTCCACTTT
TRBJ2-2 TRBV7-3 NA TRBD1 CASSLRVTGVAGTGELFF TGTGCCAGCAGCCTAAGAGTGACAGGGGTGGCGGGCACCGGGGAGCTGTTTTTT
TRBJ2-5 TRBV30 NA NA CAWERTPQRVETQYF TGTGCCTGGGAAAGGACGCCACAAAGGGTGGAGACCCAGTACTTC
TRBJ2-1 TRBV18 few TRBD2 CASSPREGHNNEQFF TGTGCCAGCTCACCGAGGGAGGGCCATAACAATGAGCAGTTCTTC
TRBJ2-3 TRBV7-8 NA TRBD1 CASSLRGTGADTQYF TGTGCCAGCAGCTTAAGAGGGACAGGGGCAGATACGCAGTATTTT
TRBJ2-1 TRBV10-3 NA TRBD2 CAISLPAGVMGEQFF TGTGCCATCAGTCTGCCAGCGGGAGTGATGGGAGAGCAGTTCTTC
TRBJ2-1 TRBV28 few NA CASSLLRVGEQFF TGTGCCAGCAGTTTACTGAGGGTCGGGGAGCAGTTCTTC
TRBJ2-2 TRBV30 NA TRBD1 CAWSVTGATGELFF TGTGCCTGGAGTGTAACAGGGGCCACCGGGGAGCTGTTTTTT
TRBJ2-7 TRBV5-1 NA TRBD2 CASSFQAGYEQYF TGCGCCAGCAGCTTTCAAGCGGGGTACGAGCAGTACTTC
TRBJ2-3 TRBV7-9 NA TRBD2 CASSPTSGRSLDTQYF TGTGCCAGCAGTCCTACTAGCGGGAGGTCTCTGGATACGCAGTATTTT
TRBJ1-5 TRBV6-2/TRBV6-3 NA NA CASTLTGQRNQPQHF TGTGCCAGCACCCTTACTGGGCAGAGAAATCAGCCCCAGCATTTT
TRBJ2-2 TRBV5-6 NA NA CASSLRPVGTGELFF TGTGCCAGCAGCTTGAGACCCGTAGGCACCGGGGAGCTGTTTTTT
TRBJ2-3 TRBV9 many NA CASSVSGGGTDTQYF TGTGCCAGCAGCGTAAGCGGAGGGGGCACAGATACGCAGTATTTT
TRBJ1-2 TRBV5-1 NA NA CASSDSGWDGYTF TGCGCCAGTTCTGATTCAGGGTGGGATGGCTACACCTTC
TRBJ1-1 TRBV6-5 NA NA CASSYSGRSDEAFF TGTGCCAGCAGTTACTCGGGTCGGAGCGATGAAGCTTTCTTT
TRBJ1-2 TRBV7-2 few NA CASSLESGAAYGYTF TGTGCCAGCAGCTTAGAATCAGGGGCGGCCTATGGCTACACCTTC
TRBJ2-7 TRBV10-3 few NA CAISAWDKRHEQYF TGTGCCATCAGTGCGTGGGATAAGCGCCACGAGCAGTACTTC
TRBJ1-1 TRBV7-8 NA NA CASSLGLPVMNTEAFF TGTGCCAGCAGCTTAGGTTTGCCAGTCATGAACACTGAAGCTTTCTTT